The 4 T cell receptor beta chains presented below share a single source sample, sequenced in a study of technical replicates of blood from a few donors. Some clones are missing from TCRdb's copy, which holds only in-frame ones; the method was immunoSEQ multiplex PCR. The sample gives about 83,000 clones, about 92% of which show up once; about 0.26% is in the top ten. Source material: T cells isolated from PBMCs. The origin of the receptors is a human donor in good health.

The rearrangement uses TRBV4-1 and TRBJ2-7, with 10 nucleotides matching TRBD1. Germline V gene lookup returns CDR1 MGHRA and CDR2 YSYEKL. After removal of 3 bases from V and 3 bases from J, the junction contained 8 bases not matched to a gene. The CDR3 runs 16 residues. CDR3 in amino acids: CASSHSFGTGDYEQYF. CDR3 DNA sequence: TGCGCCAGCAGCCATTCATTCGGGACAGGGGACTACGAGCAGTACTTC.

The CDR3: CASSSPNTGELFF. The CDR3 bases are TGTGCCAGCAGCTCCCCAAACACCGGGGAGCTGTTTTTT. The genes are TRBV11-3 and TRBJ2-2; D gene ambiguous. V was cut by 4 bases and J by 2 bases, with 5 bases left in between. This CDR3 contains 13 residues. Germline V gene data show CDR1 as SGHNT and CDR2 as YENEEA.

The DNA of the CDR3 is TGTGCCAGCTCACCACCTCCTAGCGATGAGCAGTTCTTC. Its protein product is CASSPPPSDEQFF. This chain connects TRBV18 to TRBJ2-1, with D perhaps TRBD2 (6 bases). The germline V and J ends were trimmed by 0 bases and 8 bases, with 8 bases remaining between them. CDR1 KGHSH and CDR2 LQKENI come from the germline V gene. The CDR3 totals 13 residues.

This rearrangement joins TRBV9 to TRBJ2-5, with D uncertain. Trimming took off 4 bases at V and 0 bases at J, with 13 bases between the two ends. The CDR3 loop spans 15 amino acids. Germline V lookup: CDR1 SGDLS, CDR2 YYNGEE. This CDR3 is CASSRTQVYQETQYF. The CDR3 region has the DNA TGTGCCAGCAGCCGAACGCAGGTGTACCAAGAGACCCAGTACTTC.